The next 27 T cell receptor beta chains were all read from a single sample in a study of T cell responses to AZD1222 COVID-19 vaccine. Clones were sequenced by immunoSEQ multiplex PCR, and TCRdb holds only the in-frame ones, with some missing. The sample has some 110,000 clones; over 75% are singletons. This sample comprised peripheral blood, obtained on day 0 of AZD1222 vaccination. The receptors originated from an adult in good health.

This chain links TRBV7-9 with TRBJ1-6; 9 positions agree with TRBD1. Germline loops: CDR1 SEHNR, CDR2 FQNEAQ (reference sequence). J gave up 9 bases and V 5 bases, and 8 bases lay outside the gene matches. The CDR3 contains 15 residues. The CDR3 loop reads CASSPGTGSSSPLHF. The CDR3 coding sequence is TGTGCCAGCAGCCCCGGGACAGGGAGTTCTTCACCCCTCCACTTT.

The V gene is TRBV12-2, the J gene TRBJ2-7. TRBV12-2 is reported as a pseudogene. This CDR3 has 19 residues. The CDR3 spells CASRLTSPSGTPRTYEQYF. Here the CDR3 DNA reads TGTGCAAGTCGCTTAACCTCCCCTTCCGGGACCCCTAGAACCTACGAGCAGTACTTC.

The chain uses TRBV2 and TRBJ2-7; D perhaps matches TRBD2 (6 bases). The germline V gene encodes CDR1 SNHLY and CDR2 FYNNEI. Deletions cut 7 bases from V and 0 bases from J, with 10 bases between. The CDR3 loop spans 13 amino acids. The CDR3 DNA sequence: TGTGCCAGCAAGGGCGGGAACTCCTACGAGCAGTACTTC. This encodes CASKGGNSYEQYF.

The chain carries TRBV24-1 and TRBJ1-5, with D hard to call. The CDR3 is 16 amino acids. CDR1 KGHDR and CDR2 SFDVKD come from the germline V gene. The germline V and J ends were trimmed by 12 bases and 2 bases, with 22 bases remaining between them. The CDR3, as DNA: TGTGCCCCAGCGGCCGATCTGATCCCAGGCAATCAGCCCCAGCATTTT. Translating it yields CAPAADLIPGNQPQHF.

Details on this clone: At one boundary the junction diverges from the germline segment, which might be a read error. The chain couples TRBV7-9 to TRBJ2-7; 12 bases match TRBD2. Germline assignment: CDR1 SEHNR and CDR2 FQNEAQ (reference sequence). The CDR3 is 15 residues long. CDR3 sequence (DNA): TGTGCCAGCAGCCCCTGGACTAGCGGGACCTACAAGCAGTACTTC. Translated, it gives CASSPWTSGTYKQYF.

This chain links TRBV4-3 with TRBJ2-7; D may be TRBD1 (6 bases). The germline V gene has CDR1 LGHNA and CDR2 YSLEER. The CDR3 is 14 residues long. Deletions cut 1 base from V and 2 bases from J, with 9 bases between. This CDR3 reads CASSQGTAAYEQYF. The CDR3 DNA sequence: TGCGCCAGCAGCCAAGGGACAGCCGCCTACGAGCAGTACTTC.

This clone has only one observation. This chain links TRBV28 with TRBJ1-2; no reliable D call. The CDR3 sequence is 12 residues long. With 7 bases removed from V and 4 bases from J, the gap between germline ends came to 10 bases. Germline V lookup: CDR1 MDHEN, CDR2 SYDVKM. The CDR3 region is CASNTAIYGYTF. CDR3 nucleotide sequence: TGTGCCAGCAATACAGCGATCTATGGCTACACCTTC.

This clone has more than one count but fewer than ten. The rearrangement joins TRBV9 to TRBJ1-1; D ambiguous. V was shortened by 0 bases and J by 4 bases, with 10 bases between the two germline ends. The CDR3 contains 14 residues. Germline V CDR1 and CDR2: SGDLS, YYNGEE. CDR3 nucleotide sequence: TGTGCCAGCAGCGTAGCGGGTGCGGGCACTGAAGCTTTCTTT. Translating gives CASSVAGAGTEAFF.

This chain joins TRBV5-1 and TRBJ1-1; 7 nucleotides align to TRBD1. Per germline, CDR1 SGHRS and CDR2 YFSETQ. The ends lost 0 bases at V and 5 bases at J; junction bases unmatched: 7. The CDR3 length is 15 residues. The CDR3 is CASSLVRQGGTEAFF. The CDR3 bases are TGCGCCAGCAGCTTGGTTCGTCAGGGGGGGACTGAAGCTTTCTTT.

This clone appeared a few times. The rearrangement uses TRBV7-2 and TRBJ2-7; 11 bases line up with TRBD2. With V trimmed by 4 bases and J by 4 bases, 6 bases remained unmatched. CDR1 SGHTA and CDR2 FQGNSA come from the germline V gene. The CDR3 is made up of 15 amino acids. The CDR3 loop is CASSSRVAGGYEQYF. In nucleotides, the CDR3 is TGTGCCAGCAGCTCCCGGGTAGCGGGAGGGTACGAGCAGTACTTC. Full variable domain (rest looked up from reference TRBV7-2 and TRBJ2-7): GAGVSQSPSNKVTEKGKDVELRCDPISGHTALYWYRQSLGQGLEFLIYFQGNSAPDKSGLPSDRFSAERTGGSVSTLTIQRTQQEDSAVYLCASSSRVAGGYEQYFGPGTRLTVT.

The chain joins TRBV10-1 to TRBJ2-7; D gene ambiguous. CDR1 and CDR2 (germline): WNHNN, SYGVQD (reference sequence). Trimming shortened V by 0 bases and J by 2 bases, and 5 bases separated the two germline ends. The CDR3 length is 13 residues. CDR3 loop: CASSESWAYEQYF. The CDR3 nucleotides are TGCGCCAGCAGTGAGTCGTGGGCCTACGAGCAGTACTTC.

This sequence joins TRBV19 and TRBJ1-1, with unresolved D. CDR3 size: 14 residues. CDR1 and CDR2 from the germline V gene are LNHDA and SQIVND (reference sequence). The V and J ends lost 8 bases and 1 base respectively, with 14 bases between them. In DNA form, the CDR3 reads TGTGCCAGTCTCGACTACACCCCGAACACTGAAGCTTTCTTT. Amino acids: CASLDYTPNTEAFF.

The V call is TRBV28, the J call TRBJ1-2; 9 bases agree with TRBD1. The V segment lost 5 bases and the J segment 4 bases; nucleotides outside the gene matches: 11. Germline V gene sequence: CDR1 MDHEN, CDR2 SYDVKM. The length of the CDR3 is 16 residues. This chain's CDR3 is CASSPAGTGNTYGYTF. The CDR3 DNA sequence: TGTGCCAGCAGTCCCGCGGGGACAGGGAATACCTATGGCTACACCTTC.

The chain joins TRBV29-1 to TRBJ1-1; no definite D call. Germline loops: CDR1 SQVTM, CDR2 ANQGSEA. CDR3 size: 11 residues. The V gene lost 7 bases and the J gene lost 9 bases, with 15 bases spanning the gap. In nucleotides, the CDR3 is TGCAGCGCCCAAAATAGGGAGAAAGCTTTCTTT. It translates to CSAQNREKAFF.

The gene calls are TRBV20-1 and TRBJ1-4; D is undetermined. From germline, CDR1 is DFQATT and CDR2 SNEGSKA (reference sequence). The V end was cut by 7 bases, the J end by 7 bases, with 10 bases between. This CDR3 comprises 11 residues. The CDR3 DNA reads TGCAGTGTCCGAGACGGTGAAAAACTGTTTTTT. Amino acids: CSVRDGEKLFF.

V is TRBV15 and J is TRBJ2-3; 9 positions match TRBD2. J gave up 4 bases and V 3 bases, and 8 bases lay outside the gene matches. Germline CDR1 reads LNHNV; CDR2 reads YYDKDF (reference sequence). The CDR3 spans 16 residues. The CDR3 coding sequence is TGTGCCACCAGCAGTGGGGTAGCGGGGGCCTCAGATACGCAGTATTTT. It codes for CATSSGVAGASDTQYF.

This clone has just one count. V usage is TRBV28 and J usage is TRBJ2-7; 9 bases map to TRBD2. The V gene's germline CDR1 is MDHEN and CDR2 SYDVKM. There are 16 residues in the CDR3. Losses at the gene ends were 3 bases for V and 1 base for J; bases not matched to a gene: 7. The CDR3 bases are TGTGCCAGCAGTTTCCCTAGCGGGACCTTATCCTACGAGCAGTACTTC. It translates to CASSFPSGTLSYEQYF.

The CDR3 reads CASSVGDPNTGELFF. In nucleotides, the CDR3 is TGTGCCAGCAGCGTGGGGGACCCCAACACCGGGGAGCTGTTTTTT. This chain uses TRBV9 with TRBJ2-2; D may match TRBD1 or TRBD2 (5 bases each). V lost 2 bases to trimming and J lost 2 bases, with 10 bases between them. CDR1 and CDR2 (germline): SGDLS, YYNGEE. There are 15 residues in the CDR3.

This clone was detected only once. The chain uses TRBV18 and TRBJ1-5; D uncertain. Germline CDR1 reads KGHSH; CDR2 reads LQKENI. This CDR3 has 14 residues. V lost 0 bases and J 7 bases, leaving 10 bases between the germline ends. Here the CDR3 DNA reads TGTGCCAGCTCACCACCGCCGGGGAACCAGCCCCAGCATTTT. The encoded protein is CASSPPPGNQPQHF.

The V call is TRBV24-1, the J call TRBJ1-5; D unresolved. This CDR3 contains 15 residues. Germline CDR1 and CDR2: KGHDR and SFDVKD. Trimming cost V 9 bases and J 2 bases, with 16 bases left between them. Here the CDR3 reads CATAALHGGNQPQHF. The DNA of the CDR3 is TGTGCCACCGCGGCCCTCCACGGAGGCAATCAGCCCCAGCATTTT.

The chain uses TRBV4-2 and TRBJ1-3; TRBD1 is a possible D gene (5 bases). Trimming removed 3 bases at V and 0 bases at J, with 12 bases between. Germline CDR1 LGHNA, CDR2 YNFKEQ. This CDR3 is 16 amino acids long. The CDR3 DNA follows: TGTGCCAGCAGCCATCCAGGACACCTCTCTGGAAACACCATATATTTT. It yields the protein CASSHPGHLSGNTIYF.

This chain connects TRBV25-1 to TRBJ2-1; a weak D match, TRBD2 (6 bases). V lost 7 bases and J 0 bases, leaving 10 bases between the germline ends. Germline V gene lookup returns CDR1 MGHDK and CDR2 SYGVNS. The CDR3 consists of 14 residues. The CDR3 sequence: CASTRGGSYNEQFF. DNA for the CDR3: TGTGCCAGCACGCGGGGCGGCTCCTACAATGAGCAGTTCTTC.

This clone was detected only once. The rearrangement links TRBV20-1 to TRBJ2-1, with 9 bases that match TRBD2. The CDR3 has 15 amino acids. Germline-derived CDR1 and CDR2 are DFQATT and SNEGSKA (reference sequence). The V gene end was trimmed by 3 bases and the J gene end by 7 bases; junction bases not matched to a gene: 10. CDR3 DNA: TGCAGTGCTAGTGATTATCGCGGGAGGGGTAATGAGCAGTTCTTC. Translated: CSASDYRGRGNEQFF.

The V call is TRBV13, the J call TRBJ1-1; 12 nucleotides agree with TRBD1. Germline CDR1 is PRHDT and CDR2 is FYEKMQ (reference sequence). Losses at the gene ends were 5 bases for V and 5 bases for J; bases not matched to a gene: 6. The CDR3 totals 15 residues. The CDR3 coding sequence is TGTGCCAGCAGCGGGGACAGGGGGCGCCGGACTGAAGCTTTCTTT. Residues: CASSGDRGRRTEAFF.

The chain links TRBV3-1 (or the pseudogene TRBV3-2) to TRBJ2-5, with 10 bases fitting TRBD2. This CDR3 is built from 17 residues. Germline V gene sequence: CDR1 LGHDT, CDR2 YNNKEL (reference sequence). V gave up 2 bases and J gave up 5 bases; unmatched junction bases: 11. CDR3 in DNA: TGTGCCAGCAGCCAATTTCCTCAGCGGGAGGGCACGGAGACCCAGTACTTC. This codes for CASSQFPQREGTETQYF.

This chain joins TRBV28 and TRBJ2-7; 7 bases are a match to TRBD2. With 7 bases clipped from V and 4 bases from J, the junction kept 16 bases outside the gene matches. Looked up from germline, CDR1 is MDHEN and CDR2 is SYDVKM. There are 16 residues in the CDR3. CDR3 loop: CASTPGGLGLGYEQYF. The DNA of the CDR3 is TGTGCCAGCACCCCCGGTGGACTAGGCCTAGGGTACGAGCAGTACTTC.

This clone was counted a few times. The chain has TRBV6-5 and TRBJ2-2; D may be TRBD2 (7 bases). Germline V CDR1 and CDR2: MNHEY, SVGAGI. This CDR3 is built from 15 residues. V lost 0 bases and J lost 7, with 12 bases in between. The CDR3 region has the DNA TGTGCCAGCAGTTACTCGGGGGGGCTTTACGGGGAGCTGTTTTTT. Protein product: CASSYSGGLYGELFF.